These 9 T cell receptor beta chains originate from one sample sequenced in a study of blood T cell repertoires in COVID-19. Sequencing used immunoSEQ multiplex PCR; TCRdb keeps in-frame clones, though not all of them. The sample lists 300,000 to 400,000 clones, roughly 90% occurring once. Sequencing used peripheral blood. The receptors shown here come from a woman between 25 and 40 years old with COVID-19, enrolled during active disease.

The genes are TRBV9 and TRBJ1-1, with a tentative D call TRBD1 (6 bases). CDR1 is SGDLS and CDR2 is YYNGEE in the germline V gene. With 0 bases removed from V and 1 base from J, the gap between germline ends came to 10 bases. CDR3 length equals 15 residues. The CDR3 nucleotides are TGTGCCAGCAGCGTAGTCGTGACAGGGAACACTGAAGCTTTCTTT. This sequence encodes CASSVVVTGNTEAFF.

The chain uses TRBV5-1 and TRBJ2-7; 7 nucleotides agree with TRBD2. The germline gives CDR1 SGHRS, CDR2 YFSETQ. This CDR3 is built from 15 residues. V shed 0 bases, J shed 5 bases, and the junction held 8 bases outside the gene matches. This CDR3 reads CASSLGGTKLHEQYF. As DNA, the CDR3 is TGCGCCAGCAGCTTGGGCGGGACTAAGCTCCACGAGCAGTACTTC.

The V gene is TRBV19, the J gene TRBJ1-2; 7 bases match TRBD1. Losses at the gene ends were 6 bases for V and 4 bases for J; bases not matched to a gene: 5. The CDR3 spans 13 residues. The V gene's germline CDR1 is LNHDA and CDR2 SQIVND (reference sequence). CDR3 amino acids: CASRPTGTYGYTF. The DNA of the CDR3 is TGTGCCAGTAGACCGACAGGGACCTATGGCTACACCTTC.

The rearrangement links TRBV5-6 to TRBJ1-1; 9 bases agree with TRBD1. Germline loops: CDR1 SGHDT, CDR2 YYEEEE. The CDR3 loop spans 16 amino acids. The V segment lost 4 bases and the J segment 6 bases; nucleotides outside the gene matches: 13. The CDR3 DNA reads TGTGCCAGCAGCCTGCTAACCCCGGGACAGGGCCCTGAAGCTTTCTTT. Translation: CASSLLTPGQGPEAFF.

The rearrangement uses TRBV7-2 and TRBJ1-2, with D possibly TRBD1 on 5 matching bases. CDR3 size: 19 residues. Trimming took 3 bases from V and 0 from J, leaving 23 bases between them. In germline, CDR1 is SGHTA, CDR2 FQGNSA. For the CDR3, the DNA is TGTGCCAGCAGCTTCCGTAAAGACAGTAACAGTGTAGCTAACTATGGCTACACCTTC. This codes for CASSFRKDSNSVANYGYTF.

The rearrangement links TRBV7-9 to TRBJ1-1; weak D call: TRBD1 (6 bases). CDR3 length equals 15 residues. Germline V CDR1 and CDR2: SEHNR, FQNEAQ (reference sequence). The ends were cut back, 2 bases at V and 6 bases at J, with 16 bases in the middle. The CDR3 DNA is TGTGCCAGCAGCTTAAGGGACAAGCCGGACCCTGAAGCTTTCTTT. As protein: CASSLRDKPDPEAFF.

The chain is built from TRBV2 and TRBJ1-1; 7 bases line up with TRBD1. The V and J ends lost 8 bases and 5 bases, in that order; junction bases with no gene match: 8. Germline assignment: CDR1 SNHLY and CDR2 FYNNEI. The CDR3 has 13 residues. Written as DNA, the CDR3 is TGTGCCAGCGGGGGGACAGTTGGGACTGAAGCTTTCTTT. It codes for CASGGTVGTEAFF.

On this clone: Other DNA variants within this sample encode the same CDR3. The genes are TRBV11-3 and TRBJ1-5, with D tentatively TRBD1 (6 bases). Trimming took 1 base from V and 9 from J, leaving 22 bases between them. CDR3 length equals 17 residues. Per the germline V gene, CDR1 is SGHNT and CDR2 is YENEEA. Written as DNA, the CDR3 is TGTGCCAGCAGCTTAGTACCTCGGAACAGGGCAAAGCGGCCCCAGCATTTT. Translating it yields CASSLVPRNRAKRPQHF.

J is TRBJ1-5 and V is TRBV15; 10 bases are shared with TRBD1. V shed 1 base and J 4 bases; nucleotides not matched to a gene: 7. Germline V CDR1 and CDR2: LNHNV, YYDKDF (reference sequence). The CDR3 is 17 amino acids. The chain's CDR3 is CATSRGKGGQGNQPQHF. The CDR3 DNA reads TGTGCCACCAGCAGAGGAAAGGGGGGACAGGGGAATCAGCCCCAGCATTTT.